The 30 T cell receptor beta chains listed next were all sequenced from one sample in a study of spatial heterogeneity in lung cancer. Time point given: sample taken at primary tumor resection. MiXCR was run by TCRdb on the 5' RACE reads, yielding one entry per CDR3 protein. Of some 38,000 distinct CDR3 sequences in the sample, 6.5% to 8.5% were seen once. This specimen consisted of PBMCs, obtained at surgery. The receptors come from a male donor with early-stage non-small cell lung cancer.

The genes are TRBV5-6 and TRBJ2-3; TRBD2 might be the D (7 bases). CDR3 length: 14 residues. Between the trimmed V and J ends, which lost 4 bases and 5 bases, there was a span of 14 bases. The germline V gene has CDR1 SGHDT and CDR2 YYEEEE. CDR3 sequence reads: CASSRRGGGDTQYF. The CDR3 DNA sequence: TGTGCCAGCAGCCGCAGGGGAGGGGGAGATACGCAGTATTTT.

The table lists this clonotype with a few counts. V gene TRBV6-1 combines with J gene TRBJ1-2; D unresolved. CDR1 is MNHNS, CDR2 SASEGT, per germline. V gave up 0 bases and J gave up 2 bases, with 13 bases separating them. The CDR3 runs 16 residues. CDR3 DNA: TGTGCCAGCAGTGAAGCATACACTACGGAGAACTATGGCTACACCTTC. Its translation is CASSEAYTTENYGYTF.

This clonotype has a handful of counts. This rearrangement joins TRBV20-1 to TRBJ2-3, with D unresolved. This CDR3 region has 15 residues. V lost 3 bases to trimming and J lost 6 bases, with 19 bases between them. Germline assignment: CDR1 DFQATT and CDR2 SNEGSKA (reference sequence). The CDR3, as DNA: TGCAGTGCTAGGTCAGTAGCCTCTCGGATGGATACGCAGTATTTT. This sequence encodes CSARSVASRMDTQYF.

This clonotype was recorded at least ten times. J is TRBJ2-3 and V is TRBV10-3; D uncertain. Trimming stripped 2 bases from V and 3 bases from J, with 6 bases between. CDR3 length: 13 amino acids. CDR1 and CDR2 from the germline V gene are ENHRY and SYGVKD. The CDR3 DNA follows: TGTGCCATCAGTGAGACCACGACAGATACGCAGTATTTT. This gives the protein CAISETTTDTQYF.

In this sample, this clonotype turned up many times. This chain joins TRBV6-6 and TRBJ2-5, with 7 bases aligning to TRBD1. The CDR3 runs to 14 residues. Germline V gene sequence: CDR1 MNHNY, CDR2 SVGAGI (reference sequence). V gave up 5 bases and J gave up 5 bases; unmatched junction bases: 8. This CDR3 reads CASSTLQGSETQYF. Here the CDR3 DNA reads TGTGCCAGCAGTACCTTACAGGGGAGTGAGACCCAGTACTTC.

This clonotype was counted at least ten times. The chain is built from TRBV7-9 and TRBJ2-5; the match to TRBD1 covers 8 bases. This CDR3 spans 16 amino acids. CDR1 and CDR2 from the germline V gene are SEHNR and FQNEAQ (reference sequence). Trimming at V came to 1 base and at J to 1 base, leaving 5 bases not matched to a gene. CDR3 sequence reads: CASSLVGTGLQETQYF. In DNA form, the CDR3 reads TGTGCCAGCAGCTTAGTCGGGACAGGCCTCCAAGAGACCCAGTACTTC.

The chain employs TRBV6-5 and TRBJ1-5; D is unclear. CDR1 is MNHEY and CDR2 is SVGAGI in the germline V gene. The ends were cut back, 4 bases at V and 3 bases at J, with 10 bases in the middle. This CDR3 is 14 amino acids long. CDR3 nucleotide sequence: TGTGCCAGCAGTTTACGACGGAACAATCAGCCCCAGCATTTT. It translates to CASSLRRNNQPQHF.

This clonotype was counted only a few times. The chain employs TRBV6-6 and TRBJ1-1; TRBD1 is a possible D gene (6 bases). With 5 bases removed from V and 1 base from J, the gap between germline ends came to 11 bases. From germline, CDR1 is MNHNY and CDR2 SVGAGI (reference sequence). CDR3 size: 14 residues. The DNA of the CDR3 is TGTGCCAGCAGTCCCCCGACAGGGAACACTGAAGCTTTCTTT. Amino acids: CASSPPTGNTEAFF.

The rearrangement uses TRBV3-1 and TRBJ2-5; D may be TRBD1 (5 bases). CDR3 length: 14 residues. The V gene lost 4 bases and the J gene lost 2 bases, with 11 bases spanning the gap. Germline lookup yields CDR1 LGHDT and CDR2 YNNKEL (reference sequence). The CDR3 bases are TGTGCCAGCAGCCCAAGGAACAGGCAAGAGACCCAGTACTTC. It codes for CASSPRNRQETQYF.

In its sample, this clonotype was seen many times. The CDR3 reads CASSPAAGEIHEQFF. The CDR3 region has the DNA TGCGCCAGCAGCCCCGCGGCAGGGGAAATTCATGAGCAGTTCTTC. This sequence joins TRBV5-1 and TRBJ2-1; a weak D match, TRBD1 (6 bases). The CDR3 loop spans 15 amino acids. Trimming removed 4 bases at V and 8 bases at J, with 19 bases between. CDR1 SGHRS and CDR2 YFSETQ come from the germline V gene.

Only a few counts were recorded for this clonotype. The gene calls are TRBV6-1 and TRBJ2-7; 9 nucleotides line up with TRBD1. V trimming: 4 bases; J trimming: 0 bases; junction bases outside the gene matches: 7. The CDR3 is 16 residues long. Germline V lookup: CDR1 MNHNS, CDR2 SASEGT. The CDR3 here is CASSALPGQGSYEQYF. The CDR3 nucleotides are TGTGCCAGCAGTGCACTACCGGGACAGGGCTCCTACGAGCAGTACTTC.

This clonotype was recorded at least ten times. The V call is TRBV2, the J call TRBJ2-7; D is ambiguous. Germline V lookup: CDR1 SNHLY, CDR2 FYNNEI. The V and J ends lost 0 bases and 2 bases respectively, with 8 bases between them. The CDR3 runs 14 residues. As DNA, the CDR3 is TGTGCCAGCAGTGAAGCAGGGTGGACCTACGAGCAGTACTTC. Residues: CASSEAGWTYEQYF.

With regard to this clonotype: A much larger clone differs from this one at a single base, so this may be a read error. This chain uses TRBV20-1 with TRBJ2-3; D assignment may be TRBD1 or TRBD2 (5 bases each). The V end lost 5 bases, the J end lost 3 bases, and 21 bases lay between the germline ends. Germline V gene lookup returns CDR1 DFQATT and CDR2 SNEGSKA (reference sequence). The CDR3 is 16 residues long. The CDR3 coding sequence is TGCAGTGCTCCCGATCGGGTGAGGGGTGGAACAGATACGCAGTATTTT. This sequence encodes CSAPDRVRGGTDTQYF.

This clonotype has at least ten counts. This chain's CDR3 is CASSKTTGSRYEQYF. CDR3 bases: TGTGCCAGCAGCAAAACGACAGGGAGTAGGTACGAGCAGTACTTC. The chain uses TRBV7-9 and TRBJ2-7, with TRBD1 identical over 7 bases. The V segment lost 5 bases and the J segment 4 bases; nucleotides outside the gene matches: 11. The length of the CDR3 is 15 residues. Germline CDR1 and CDR2: SEHNR and FQNEAQ (reference sequence).

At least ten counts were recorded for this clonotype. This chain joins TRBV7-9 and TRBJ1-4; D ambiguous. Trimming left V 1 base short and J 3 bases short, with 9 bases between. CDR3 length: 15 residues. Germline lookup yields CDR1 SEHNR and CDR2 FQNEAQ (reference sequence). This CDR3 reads CASSLVNRANEKLFF. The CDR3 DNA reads TGTGCCAGCAGCTTAGTCAACCGGGCTAATGAAAAACTGTTTTTT.

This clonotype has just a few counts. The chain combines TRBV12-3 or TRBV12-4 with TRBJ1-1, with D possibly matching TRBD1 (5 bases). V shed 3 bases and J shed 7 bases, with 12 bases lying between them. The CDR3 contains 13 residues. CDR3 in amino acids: CASSFSPGREAFF. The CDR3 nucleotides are TGTGCCAGCAGTTTTTCTCCGGGACGTGAAGCTTTCTTT.

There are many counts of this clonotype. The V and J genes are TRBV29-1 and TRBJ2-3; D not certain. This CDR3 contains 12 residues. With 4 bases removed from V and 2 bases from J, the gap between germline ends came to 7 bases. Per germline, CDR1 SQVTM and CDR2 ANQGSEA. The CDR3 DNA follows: TGCAGCGTTGGTCAGCTCACAGATACGCAGTATTTT. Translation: CSVGQLTDTQYF.

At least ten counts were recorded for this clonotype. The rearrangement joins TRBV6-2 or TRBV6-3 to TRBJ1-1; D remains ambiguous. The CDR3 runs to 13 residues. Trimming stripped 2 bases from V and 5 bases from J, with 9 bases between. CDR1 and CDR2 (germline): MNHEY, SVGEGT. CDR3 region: CASSYTAGTEAFF. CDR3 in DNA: TGTGCCAGCAGTTACACGGCAGGAACTGAAGCTTTCTTT.

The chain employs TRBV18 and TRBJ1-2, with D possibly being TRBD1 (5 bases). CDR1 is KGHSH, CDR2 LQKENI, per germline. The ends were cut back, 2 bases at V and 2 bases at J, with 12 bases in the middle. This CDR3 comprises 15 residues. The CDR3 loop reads CASSPLTGSNYGYTF. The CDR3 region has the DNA TGTGCCAGCTCACCATTAACAGGATCGAACTATGGCTACACCTTC.

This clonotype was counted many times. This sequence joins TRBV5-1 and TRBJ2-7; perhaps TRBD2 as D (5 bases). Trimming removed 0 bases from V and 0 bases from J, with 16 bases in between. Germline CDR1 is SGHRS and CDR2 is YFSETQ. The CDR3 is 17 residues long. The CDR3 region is CASSLGVSSGDSYEQYV. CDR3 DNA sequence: TGCGCCAGCAGCTTGGGGGTATCCTCCGGGGACTCCTACGAGCAGTACGTC.

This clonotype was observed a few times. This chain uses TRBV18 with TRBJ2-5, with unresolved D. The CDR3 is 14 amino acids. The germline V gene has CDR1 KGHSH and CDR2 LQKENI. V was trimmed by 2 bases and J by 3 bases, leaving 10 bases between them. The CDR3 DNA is TGTGCCAGCTCACCATACCGGCCTGAAGAGACCCAGTACTTC. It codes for CASSPYRPEETQYF.

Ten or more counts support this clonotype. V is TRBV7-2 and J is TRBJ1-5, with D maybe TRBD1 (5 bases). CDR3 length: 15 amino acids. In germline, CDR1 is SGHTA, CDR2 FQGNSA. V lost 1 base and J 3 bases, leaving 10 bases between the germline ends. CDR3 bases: TGTGCCAGCAGCTTAGAGGCAGGGCTCAATCAGCCCCAGCATTTT. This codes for CASSLEAGLNQPQHF.

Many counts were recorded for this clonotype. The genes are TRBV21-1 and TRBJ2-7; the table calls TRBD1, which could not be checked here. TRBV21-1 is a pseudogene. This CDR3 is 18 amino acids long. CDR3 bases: TGTGCCAGCAGCGCCCCAAGGGGTGCGGGACAGGGGCCCTACGAGCAGTACGTC. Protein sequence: CASSAPRGAGQGPYEQYV.

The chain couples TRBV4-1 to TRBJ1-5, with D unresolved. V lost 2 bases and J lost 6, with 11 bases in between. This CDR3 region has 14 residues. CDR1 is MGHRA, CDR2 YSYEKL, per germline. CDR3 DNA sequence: TGCGCCAGCAGCCAACTTTTCTTGACTCAGCCCCAGCATTTT. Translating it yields CASSQLFLTQPQHF.

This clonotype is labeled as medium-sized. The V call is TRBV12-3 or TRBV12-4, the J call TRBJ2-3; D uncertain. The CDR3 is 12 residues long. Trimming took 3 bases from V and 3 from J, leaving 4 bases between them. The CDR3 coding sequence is TGTGCCAGCAGTTTCCTGACAGATACGCAGTATTTT. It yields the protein CASSFLTDTQYF.

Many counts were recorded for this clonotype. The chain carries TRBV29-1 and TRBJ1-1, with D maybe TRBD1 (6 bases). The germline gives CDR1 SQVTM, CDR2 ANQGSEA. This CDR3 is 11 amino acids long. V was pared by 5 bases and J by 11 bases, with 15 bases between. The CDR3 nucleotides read TGCAGCGTTCACTCAGGGGCAGTGGCTTTCTTT. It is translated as CSVHSGAVAFF. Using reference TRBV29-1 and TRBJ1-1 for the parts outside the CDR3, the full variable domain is SAVISQKPSRDICQRGTSLTIQCQVDSQVTMMFWYRQQPGQSLTLIATANQGSEATYESGFVIDKFPISRPNLTFSTLTVSNMSPEDSSIYLCSVHSGAVAFFGQGTRLTVV.

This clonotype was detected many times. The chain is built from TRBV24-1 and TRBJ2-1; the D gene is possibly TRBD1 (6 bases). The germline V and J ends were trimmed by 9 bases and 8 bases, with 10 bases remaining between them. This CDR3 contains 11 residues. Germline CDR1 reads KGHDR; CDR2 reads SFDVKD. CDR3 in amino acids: CATQQGDEQFF. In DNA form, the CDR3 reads TGTGCCACCCAACAGGGAGATGAGCAGTTCTTC.

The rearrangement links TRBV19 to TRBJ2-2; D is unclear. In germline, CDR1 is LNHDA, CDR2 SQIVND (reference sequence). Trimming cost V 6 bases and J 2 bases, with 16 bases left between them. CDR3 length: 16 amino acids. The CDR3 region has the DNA TGTGCCAGTAGGGGTCCTGGCGGATCCAACACCGGGGAGCTGTTTTTT. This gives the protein CASRGPGGSNTGELFF.

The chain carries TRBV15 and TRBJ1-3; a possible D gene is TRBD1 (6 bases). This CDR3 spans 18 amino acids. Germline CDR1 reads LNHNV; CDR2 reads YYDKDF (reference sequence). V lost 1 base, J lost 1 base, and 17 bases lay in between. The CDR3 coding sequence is TGTGCCACCAGCAGAGGGGGGGCAGTCCCGGAGTCTGGAAACACCATATATTTT. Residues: CATSRGGAVPESGNTIYF.

The CDR3 loop is CASSTGTRTDTQYF. The CDR3 region has the DNA TGTGCCAGCAGCACCGGGACTAGGACAGATACGCAGTATTTT. The chain has TRBV7-3 and TRBJ2-3, with 8 bases lining up with TRBD2. The CDR3 covers 14 residues. From germline, CDR1 is SGHTA and CDR2 FQGTGA. V was pared by 5 bases and J by 3 bases, with 4 bases of the junction left unmatched.